This T cell receptor (beta chain) appears in the sequencing data of a study of shared clonotypes between healthy human individuals. Sequenced by immunoSEQ multiplex PCR; TCRdb stores in-frame clones only, minus some. Here the sample spans under 700,000 clones, approximately 95% being singletons. V lost 6 bases, J lost 1 base, and 0 bases stayed unmatched. From germline, CDR1 is MNHEY and CDR2 SMNVEV (reference sequence). The CDR3 consists of 14 residues. Only CD45RO-negative cells positively selected for CCR7 counted as naive CD8 cells, so terminally differentiated effector memory CD45RA+ cells were excluded. Concerning this clone: The same CDR3 can be traced to other DNA sequences in this sample.

The specimen was naive CD8+ T cells sorted from blood. The V and J genes are TRBV27 and TRBJ2-6, with TRBD1 identical over 7 bases. This clonotype was sampled from a woman aged 25 to 45 in good health. In DNA form, the CDR3 reads TGTGCCAGCAGCAGGGGGTCTGGGGCCAACGTCCTGACTTTC. Residues: CASSRGSGANVLTF.